These 18 T cell receptor beta chains were sequenced from one sample in a study of cytotoxic CD8 clonotypes in ibrutinib-treated CLL. Some clones are missing from TCRdb's copy, which holds only in-frame ones; the method was immunoSEQ multiplex PCR. This table holds tens of thousands of clones, around 68% found once. The sample here was PBMCs, taken after 12 months of ibrutinib treatment. These receptors all stem from a human donor with chronic lymphocytic leukemia.

The rearrangement uses TRBV6-5 and TRBJ2-5; D may match TRBD1 or TRBD2 (6 bases each). Trimming took 2 bases from V and 6 from J, leaving 13 bases between them. This CDR3 contains 14 residues. Looked up from germline, CDR1 is MNHEY and CDR2 is SVGAGI. CDR3 sequence reads: CASSYRRGVKTQYF. CDR3 bases: TGTGCCAGCAGTTACAGGAGGGGGGTGAAGACCCAGTACTTC.

The chain is built from TRBV4-1 and TRBJ1-4; D uncertain. CDR1 is MGHRA, CDR2 YSYEKL, per germline. The CDR3 extends over 17 amino acids. V was cut by 0 bases and J by 7 bases, with 18 bases left in between. The CDR3 nucleotides read TGCGCCAGCAGCCAAGAGCGGGCAGAGGTTTATCTTGAAAAACTGTTTTTT. This encodes CASSQERAEVYLEKLFF.

CDR3 nucleotide sequence: TGTGCCAGCAGTTACAGGGATTCCTACGAGCAGTACTTC. As protein: CASSYRDSYEQYF. The chain joins TRBV6-6 to TRBJ2-7; D call uncertain. V shed 2 bases and J shed 1 base, with 6 bases lying between them. The CDR3 sequence is 13 residues long. The germline V gene has CDR1 MNHNY and CDR2 SVGAGI (reference sequence).

The rearrangement links TRBV7-2 to TRBJ2-1; D ambiguous. Trimming pared 2 bases from V and 13 bases from J, leaving 12 bases between. This CDR3 contains 12 residues. The germline V gene encodes CDR1 SGHTA and CDR2 FQGNSA. CDR3 DNA: TGTGCCAGCAGCTTAAAATACATAGAACAGTTCTTC. Protein product: CASSLKYIEQFF.

The chain employs TRBV21-1 and TRBJ1-5. TRBV21-1 is a known pseudogene. The CDR3 extends over 13 amino acids. CDR3 DNA sequence: TGTGCCAGCAGCAACTGTAGCAATCAGCCCCAGCATTTT. This encodes CASSNCSNQPQHF.

This clone occurred once. The chain joins TRBV18 to TRBJ1-6; no clear D. The CDR3 length is 15 residues. CDR1 and CDR2 from the germline V gene are KGHSH and LQKENI. V lost 6 bases and J lost 0, with 9 bases in between. This chain's CDR3 is CASSLESSYNSPLHF. DNA for the CDR3: TGTGCCAGCTCCCTAGAGAGCTCCTATAATTCACCCCTCCACTTT.

This chain links TRBV5-1 with TRBJ2-5; 12 bases fit TRBD2. Losses at the gene ends were 5 bases for V and 5 bases for J; bases not matched to a gene: 7. The CDR3 runs 15 residues. Germline assignment: CDR1 SGHRS and CDR2 YFSETQ. The CDR3 is CASSPSGGAGETQYF. For the CDR3, the DNA is TGCGCCAGCAGTCCTAGCGGGGGGGCCGGGGAGACCCAGTACTTC.

J is TRBJ1-2 and V is TRBV25-1; perhaps TRBD1 as D (5 bases). With 7 bases removed from V and 7 bases from J, the gap between germline ends came to 10 bases. Germline V lookup: CDR1 MGHDK, CDR2 SYGVNS. The CDR3 is 11 amino acids. CDR3 bases: TGTGCCAGCAATAAGGGGCTTGGCTACACCTTC. Encoded protein: CASNKGLGYTF.

This clone was seen only a few times. The V call is TRBV6-1, the J call TRBJ1-2, with unresolved D. CDR1 and CDR2 from the germline V gene are MNHNS and SASEGT. Trimming removed 1 base from V and 5 bases from J, with 11 bases in between. This CDR3 contains 14 residues. CDR3 in amino acids: CASSEGPTAYGYTF. CDR3 nucleotides: TGTGCCAGCAGTGAAGGCCCGACGGCGTATGGCTACACCTTC.

The chain carries TRBV19 and TRBJ2-2; TRBD1 matches 8 bases. V was clipped by 2 bases and J by 7 bases; unmatched bases: 3. This CDR3 is 14 amino acids long. Germline V gives CDR1 LNHDA, CDR2 SQIVND (reference sequence). The CDR3 spells CASSIQGASGELFF. The CDR3 bases are TGTGCCAGTAGTATACAGGGGGCGAGCGGGGAGCTGTTTTTT.

The gene calls are TRBV7-3 and TRBJ2-7, with no clear D. V gave up 1 base and J gave up 2 bases, with 9 bases separating them. CDR1 and CDR2 (germline): SGHTA, FQGTGA. This CDR3 is built from 14 residues. The CDR3 reads CASSLMDGPYEQYF. CDR3 bases: TGTGCCAGCAGCTTAATGGACGGCCCCTACGAGCAGTACTTC.

V is TRBV7-3 and J is TRBJ1-6; D perhaps matches TRBD1 (5 bases). V lost 0 bases and J 5 bases, leaving 11 bases between the germline ends. In germline, CDR1 is SGHTA, CDR2 FQGTGA. The CDR3 consists of 16 residues. The chain's CDR3 is CASSLTGGVDNSPLHF. As DNA, the CDR3 is TGTGCCAGCAGCTTAACGGGAGGGGTCGATAATTCACCCCTCCACTTT.

The chain carries TRBV9 and TRBJ1-3; D remains unclear. The germline CDR1 and CDR2 sequences are SGDLS and YYNGEE. CDR3 length: 15 residues. V lost 0 bases and J 0 bases, leaving 7 bases between the germline ends. CDR3 sequence: CASSVAPDSGNTIYF. The DNA of the CDR3 is TGTGCCAGCAGCGTAGCCCCAGACTCTGGAAACACCATATATTTT.

The chain has TRBV8-2 and TRBJ2-6; TRBD1, the D gene given by the table, was not confirmed from the DNA. TRBV8-2 is a listed pseudogene. CDR3 length: 16 amino acids. CDR3 amino acids: CGISPITQSRANVLTF. CDR3 coding DNA: TGTGGCATTTCCCCAATAACACAAAGTCGGGCCAACGTCCTGACTTTC.

V usage is TRBV5-5 and J usage is TRBJ2-7, with D maybe TRBD2 (5 bases). In germline, CDR1 is SGHKS, CDR2 YYEKEE (reference sequence). The CDR3 consists of 13 residues. The ends were cut back, 4 bases at V and 4 bases at J, with 12 bases in the middle. The chain's CDR3 is CASSDPLAYEQYF. The DNA for the CDR3 is TGTGCCAGCAGCGACCCCCTAGCTTACGAGCAGTACTTC.

This clone was detected once. The chain uses TRBV7-9 and TRBJ1-2; no clear D gene. V dropped 5 bases and J dropped 4 bases, with 14 bases sitting between them. This CDR3 is built from 14 residues. Germline V CDR1 and CDR2: SEHNR, FQNEAQ (reference sequence). Here the CDR3 reads CASSPPQALYGYTF. Here the CDR3 DNA reads TGTGCCAGCAGCCCCCCCCAGGCACTCTATGGCTACACCTTC.

This clone was recorded a few times. V usage is TRBV10-3 and J usage is TRBJ1-5, with a weak D call TRBD1 (5 bases). Germline V CDR1 and CDR2: ENHRY, SYGVKD. CDR3 length: 13 residues. V lost 6 bases to trimming and J lost 4 bases, with 10 bases between them. The chain's CDR3 is CAIRGDQNQPQHF. CDR3 bases: TGTGCCATCAGGGGGGACCAAAATCAGCCCCAGCATTTT.

This clone was counted between two and nine times. The chain links TRBV9 to TRBJ2-7; D possibly corresponds to TRBD2 (5 bases). Germline V gives CDR1 SGDLS, CDR2 YYNGEE. V was cut by 2 bases and J by 7 bases, with 13 bases left in between. The CDR3 spans 13 residues. The CDR3 DNA follows: TGTGCCAGCAGCGTTTTCCCTACGGGGGAGCAGTACTTC. Protein sequence: CASSVFPTGEQYF.